A selection of T cell receptor beta chains follows, all from one sample in a study of Ad26.COV2.S vaccination and SARS-CoV-2 variants. The repertoire was sequenced with immunoSEQ multiplex PCR; TCRdb's copy has only in-frame clones and lacks some. Among about 680,000 clones listed, around 92% were seen once. The specimen comprised peripheral blood, sampled in a trial of Ad26.COV2.S vaccine versus placebo. Receptor source: a person aged 18 to 65 who received the Ad26.COV2.S COVID-19 vaccine or a placebo. CDR3s include the opening cysteine and the closing phenylalanine or tryptophan. A D gene is named only where the DNA matches it firmly. Clone size is given for some rows only: seen once, a few or many times, or a class if the clone is expanded.

clone size	D gene	J gene	V gene	CDR3 DNA	CDR3 protein
NA	TRBD1	TRBJ2-1	TRBV2	TGTGCCAGCATTCAATCAGGGGGCTCCTACAATGAGCAGTTCTTC	CASIQSGGSYNEQFF
NA	TRBD2	TRBJ2-1	TRBV3-1/TRBV3-2	TGTGCCAGCAGCCCGCGGGGGGGCCCCTACAATGAGCAGTTCTTC	CASSPRGGPYNEQFF
NA	NA	TRBJ2-1	TRBV10-1	TGCGCCAGCAAGAAGCTGGGGCAGTTCTTC	CASKKLGQFF
NA	NA	TRBJ2-7	TRBV7-9	TGTGCCAGCAGCTCGGACACGTACCACGAGCAGTACTTC	CASSSDTYHEQYF
once	NA	TRBJ2-1	TRBV10-2	TGCGCCAGCACTGAGAGGGGCGGGGAGGGGGACAATGAGCAGTTCTTC	CASTERGGEGDNEQFF
once	NA	TRBJ1-2	TRBV9	TGTGCCAGCTTCCGCGAGGGGAACTATGGCTACACCTTC	CASFREGNYGYTF
NA	NA	TRBJ1-1	TRBV5-4	TGTGCCAGCAGCTCCACAGGGACGGGTTTGAACACTGAAGCTTTCTTT	CASSSTGTGLNTEAFF
NA	NA	TRBJ2-3	TRBV24-1	TGTGCCACCAGTGATTTGGTGGGGGGCACAGATACGCAGTATTTT	CATSDLVGGTDTQYF
NA	NA	TRBJ1-1	TRBV5-1	TGCGCCAGCAGCTTGGAGGGGCACACTGAAGCTTTCTTT	CASSLEGHTEAFF
NA	NA	TRBJ2-7	TRBV30	TGTGCCTGGAGTGAAGTCGGGTGGTACGAGCAGTACTTC	CAWSEVGWYEQYF
NA	NA	TRBJ1-6	TRBV12-3/TRBV12-4	TGTGCCAGCAGCCCAATAGGGGGGCCACCCCTCCACTTT	CASSPIGGPPLHF
NA	TRBD2	TRBJ2-1	TRBV19	TGTGCCAGCCACCCTAGCGGGCCTTTATGGGAGCAGTTCTTC	CASHPSGPLWEQFF
NA	NA	TRBJ1-5	TRBV27	TGTGCCAGCAGTTTATCGATAGGTAGCAATCAGCCCCAGCATTTT	CASSLSIGSNQPQHF
NA	TRBD1	TRBJ2-7	TRBV6-6	TGTGCCAGCAGTCGACTCGGGGGACAGGGGATTCACGAGCAGTACTTC	CASSRLGGQGIHEQYF
NA	TRBD1	TRBJ2-2	TRBV3-1/TRBV3-2	TGTGCCAGCAGCCAAGAGGGACAGGGTTTCTCCGGGGAGCTGTTTTTT	CASSQEGQGFSGELFF
NA	TRBD2	TRBJ2-1	TRBV7-2	TGTGCCAGCACCACCCAGCGGGGGTATGAGCAGTTCTTC	CASTTQRGYEQFF
NA	NA	TRBJ1-5	TRBV28	TGTGCCAGCAGTTCCCCCCGCCAAGGGGGCAATCAGCCCCAGCATTTT	CASSSPRQGGNQPQHF
once	NA	TRBJ2-1	TRBV19	TGTGCCAGTAGCTGGACTGGCAATGAGCAGTTCTTC	CASSWTGNEQFF
NA	TRBD1	TRBJ1-1	TRBV4-2	TGTGCCACCACAGGGGCCGGTAGCACTGAAGCTTTCTTT	CATTGAGSTEAFF
NA	NA	TRBJ2-7	TRBV27	TGTGCCAGCAGCCATTTATCGTCCGGGAGACCGTGGGGGCAAACCCCCTACGAGCAGTACTTC	CASSHLSSGRPWGQTPYEQYF
NA	NA	TRBJ1-1	TRBV4-2	TGTGCCAGCAGCCAGCAACCGGGACATTTCACTGAAGCTTTCTTT	CASSQQPGHFTEAFF
NA	NA	TRBJ2-3	TRBV27	TGTGCCAGCAGTTTATCCGGGACTTACGGATTCACAGATACGCAGTATTTT	CASSLSGTYGFTDTQYF
NA	NA	TRBJ1-6	TRBV6-2/TRBV6-3	TGTGCCAGCAGTTACTACAATTCACCCCTCCACTTT	CASSYYNSPLHF
once	TRBD1	TRBJ1-4	TRBV5-1	TGCGCCAGCAGCCCTACCGTGACAGGGAGGTTTTCTAATGAAAAACTGTTTTTT	CASSPTVTGRFSNEKLFF
once	NA	TRBJ1-5	TRBV6-6	TGTGCCAGCACGGGGGGGACCCGAGGGCCCCAGCATTTT	CASTGGTRGPQHF
NA	NA	TRBJ1-5	TRBV6-2/TRBV6-3	TGTGCCAGCAGTTACTCGAGCTGGAGGTCCGATCAGCCCCAGCATTTT	CASSYSSWRSDQPQHF
NA	TRBD1	TRBJ2-2	TRBV19	TGTGCCAGTACCGGGACAGGGAGGTACACCGGGGAGCTGTTTTTT	CASTGTGRYTGELFF
once	TRBD1	TRBJ2-1	TRBV29-1	TGCAGCGTTGAGGGCGGGACAGGCTTGATCAATGAGCAGTTCTTC	CSVEGGTGLINEQFF
NA	NA	TRBJ2-1	TRBV5-1	TGCGCCAGCAGCATTGACGGCAACAATGAGCAGTTCTTC	CASSIDGNNEQFF
few	TRBD1	TRBJ1-2	TRBV5-4	TGTGCCAGCAGCCCAGACAGGGACTATGGCTACACCTTC	CASSPDRDYGYTF
NA	NA	TRBJ2-3	TRBV7-3	TGTGCCAGCAGCTTAACCGGGTTAGCAGCGCAGTATTTT	CASSLTGLAAQYF
NA	TRBD1	TRBJ2-7	TRBV10-3	TGTGCCATCAGTGAGCCGGGACAGGGGGGGTTTTCCGAGCAGTACTTC	CAISEPGQGGFSEQYF
few	NA	TRBJ2-3	TRBV11-2	TGTGCCAGCAGCTGGACTGGCGGGACGACAGATACGCAGTATTTT	CASSWTGGTTDTQYF
NA	NA	TRBJ1-4	TRBV6-5	TGTGCCAGCAGACAACACGGGGGGGACGAAAAACTGTTTTTT	CASRQHGGDEKLFF
NA	TRBD1	TRBJ2-2	TRBV19	TGTGCCACCACCGGGACAGGGCTCCACGGGGAGCTGTTTTTT	CATTGTGLHGELFF
NA	NA	TRBJ1-4	TRBV29-1	TGCAGCGGACAGGACCCCAATGAAAAACTGTTTTTT	CSGQDPNEKLFF
once	TRBD1	TRBJ2-6	TRBV4-2	TGTGCCAGCAGCCAAGGGACAGGGGGTCCTGGGGCCAACGTCCTGACTTTC	CASSQGTGGPGANVLTF
NA	NA	TRBJ1-1	TRBV5-1	TGCGCCAGCTGGAGGGGTGCGGGGAACACTGAAGCTTTCTTT	CASWRGAGNTEAFF
NA	NA	TRBJ1-1	TRBV18	TGTGCCAGCTCACCACTGGCAAACACTGAAGCTTTCTTT	CASSPLANTEAFF
NA	TRBD1	TRBJ2-7	TRBV7-9	TGTGCCAGCAGCCAGGAGCACAGGGGGCCAACAGAGCAGTACTTC	CASSQEHRGPTEQYF
NA	NA	TRBJ2-4	TRBV9	TGTGCCAGCAGCGTAGGGGAGTGGGTTTCCAAAAACATTCAGTACTTC	CASSVGEWVSKNIQYF
few	NA	TRBJ1-5	TRBV19	TGTGCCAGTACTCTCGGGGGGGCTTATCAGCCCCAGCATTTT	CASTLGGAYQPQHF
NA	NA	TRBJ2-3	TRBV5-1	TGCGCCAGCAGCTTGAGGCGGTCGGAGGGAGATACGCAGTATTTT	CASSLRRSEGDTQYF
NA	NA	TRBJ1-2	TRBV30	TGTGCCTGCGGACAGTCTCTGAACTATGGCTACACCTTC	CACGQSLNYGYTF
NA	NA	TRBJ2-2	TRBV7-2	TGTGCCAGCAGGCCCCCCCCAGGGAACGGGGAGCTGTTTTTT	CASRPPPGNGELFF
NA	NA	TRBJ2-7	TRBV9	TGTGCCAGCAGCGTAGGCGGCAGCCCCGTCGACTACGAGCAGTACTTC	CASSVGGSPVDYEQYF
NA	TRBD1	TRBJ2-2	TRBV7-2	TGTGCCAGCAGCTTAGTTGCGGGACAGGGACGCACCGGGGAGCTGTTTTTT	CASSLVAGQGRTGELFF
once	NA	TRBJ2-2	TRBV18	TGTGCCAGCTCACCACGTCAGGGATCCACCGGGGAGCTGTTTTTT	CASSPRQGSTGELFF
once	TRBD2	TRBJ2-3	TRBV18	TGTGCCAGCTCACCACGGGACTATCAGTCTGGTGATACGCAGTATTTT	CASSPRDYQSGDTQYF
NA	TRBD1	TRBJ1-1	TRBV6-5	TGTGCCAGCAGTTACCGGACAGGGTCGACTGAAGCTTTCTTT	CASSYRTGSTEAFF
NA	TRBD1	TRBJ1-5	TRBV5-6	TGTGCCAGCAGCTGGGGACAGGGGTTCGGCAATCAGCCCCAGCATTTT	CASSWGQGFGNQPQHF
few	TRBD2	TRBJ2-1	TRBV13	TGTGCCAGCAGCTTGATCGGGACTAGCACCTACAATGAGCAGTTCTTC	CASSLIGTSTYNEQFF
NA	TRBD1	TRBJ1-4	TRBV7-2	TGTGCCAGCAGTTTTGGACAGGGGTCGGAAAAACTGTTTTTT	CASSFGQGSEKLFF
NA	NA	TRBJ2-6	TRBV19	TGTGCCAGTAGTCGGGACACGGGTTTGGCTGGGGCCAACGTCCTGACTTTC	CASSRDTGLAGANVLTF
NA	NA	TRBJ1-5	TRBV2	TGTGCCAGCAGCCGGATTAATATCAATCAGCCCCAGCATTTT	CASSRININQPQHF
NA	TRBD1	TRBJ1-4	TRBV2	TGTGCCAGCAGTGCGCAGGGGGCCAATAATGAAAAACTGTTTTTT	CASSAQGANNEKLFF
NA	TRBD1	TRBJ1-1	TRBV6-6	TGTGCCAGCAGTTCCCCAGGGGGCGTTGCTTTCTTT	CASSSPGGVAFF